This T cell receptor beta chain was captured by sequencing in a study of T cell responses to AZD1222 COVID-19 vaccine. General study points: Mostly white British, mostly female donors; authors suggested clonal diversity may be underestimated. Regions left unmutated in variants are reportedly the target of nearly half of spike-specific TCRs. Baseline seropositivity occurred in only a handful of AZD1222 recipients.

Clones were read by immunoSEQ multiplex PCR, and TCRdb kept only the in-frame ones, dropping some. This sample has 90,000 to 95,000 clones; approximately 88% occur once, and the top ten carry around 10%. As concerns this clone: Its antigen is unknown.

It was second doses at about 4 or about 12 weeks that were pooled. The sample here was peripheral blood, taken 28 days after the second AZD1222 dose. This receptor was obtained from an adult who received the AZD1222 COVID-19 vaccine.

The CDR3 loop reads CASTELAGGEQYF. CDR3 nucleotide sequence: TGTGCCAGCACTGAACTAGCGGGAGGCGAGCAGTACTTC. The J gene is TRBJ2-7, the V gene TRBV12-3 or TRBV12-4, with 12 nucleotides matching TRBD2. The CDR3 extends over 13 amino acids. V lost 7 bases, J lost 6 bases, and 4 bases stayed unmatched.